Listed below are T cell receptor beta chains from one sample, sequenced in a study of CDR3 diversity in severe acne. TCRdb redid the calling of the PCR reads with MiXCR, one entry per CDR3 protein. Of about 98,000 distinct CDR3 sequences listed, 51% are singletons. Sequenced: blood. Receptors were obtained from a male donor with acne. Each CDR3 is given with its conserved first and last residue. The order of the fields is V gene, D gene, clone size, J gene, CDR3 protein, CDR3 DNA. A D gene is named only where the DNA matches it firmly. The size entry is marked missing in some rows and otherwise reads once, few, many or a size class.

TRBV25-1	TRBD2	NA	TRBJ2-7	CASSEEGLAGEQYF	TGTGCCAGCAGTGAGGAGGGACTAGCGGGAGAGCAGTACTTC
TRBV12-3/TRBV12-4	TRBD1	many	TRBJ1-5	CASSFTGGYHQPQHF	TGTGCCAGCAGTTTTACAGGGGGATACCATCAGCCCCAGCATTTT
TRBV9	NA	NA	TRBJ2-5	CASSARGGTSQETQYF	TGTGCCAGCAGTGCTAGAGGGGGGACGTCCCAAGAGACCCAGTACTTC
TRBV29-1	TRBD1	NA	TRBJ1-1	CSVEDGRQGRIEAFF	TGCAGCGTTGAAGATGGGAGACAGGGGCGGATTGAAGCTTTCTTT
TRBV3-1	NA	few	TRBJ2-1	CASSQDRVAGYGGNEQFF	TGTGCCAGCAGCCAAGATAGAGTGGCGGGGTACGGAGGAAATGAGCAGTTCTTC
TRBV2	TRBD2	few	TRBJ2-3	CASSESGRAGTDTQYF	TGTGCCAGCAGTGAGAGCGGGAGGGCCGGCACAGATACGCAGTATTTT
TRBV28	NA	once	TRBJ2-1	CASSFVPRLDPFF	TGTGCCAGCAGTTTCGTCCCGAGACTAGATCCGTTCTTC
TRBV20-1	NA	many	TRBJ2-5	CSAGRTGETQYF	TGCAGTGCAGGAAGGACGGGAGAGACCCAGTACTTC
TRBV19	NA	once	TRBJ1-1	CASSLPGTEAFF	TGTGCCAGTAGTCTCCCGGGCACTGAAGCTTTCTTT
TRBV6-1	NA	NA	TRBJ2-3	CASSLDRAGADTQYF	TGTGCCAGCAGTCTTGACAGGGCGGGAGCAGATACGCAGTATTTT
TRBV10-1	NA	many	TRBJ2-1	CASSGPGNKQFF	TGCGCCAGCAGTGGACCCGGGAACAAGCAGTTCTTC
TRBV12-3/TRBV12-4	NA	NA	TRBJ1-2	CASSFGGSSGYTF	TGTGCCAGCAGTTTTGGGGGATCAAGTGGCTACACCTTC
TRBV9	NA	many	TRBJ1-2	CASSVGADYGYTF	TGTGCCAGCAGCGTAGGGGCGGACTATGGCTACACCTTC
TRBV29-1	NA	NA	TRBJ1-1	CSAGGQRGTEAFF	TGTAGCGCGGGTGGGCAGCGGGGAACCGAAGCTTTCTTT
TRBV7-8	NA	few	TRBJ2-5	CASSSLGRQETQYF	TGTGCCAGCAGTTCCTTAGGTCGACAAGAGACCCAGTACTTC
TRBV12-3/TRBV12-4	NA	large	TRBJ2-3	CASSSLTYTDTQYF	TGTGCCAGCAGTTCTCTAACTTACACAGATACGCAGTATTTT
TRBV2	TRBD2	NA	TRBJ2-1	CASIELAGGRNEQFF	TGTGCCAGCATCGAACTAGCGGGAGGTAGAAATGAGCAGTTCTTC
TRBV20-1	NA	few	TRBJ2-1	CSARRPNEQFF	TGCAGTGCTAGGAGGCCCAATGAGCAGTTCTTC
TRBV15	TRBD1	medium-sized	TRBJ2-7	CATSSVPPRQGVTYEQYF	TGTGCCACCAGCTCAGTTCCCCCCCGACAGGGAGTAACCTACGAGCAGTACTTC
TRBV19	TRBD2	NA	TRBJ2-6	CASTSSREAGANVLTF	TGTGCCAGTACCTCCAGCCGGGAGGCTGGGGCCAACGTCCTGACTTTC
TRBV9	NA	many	TRBJ1-1	CASSVATGSGLTEAFF	TGTGCCAGCAGCGTAGCTACCGGGTCAGGCCTCACTGAAGCTTTCTTT
TRBV7-8	NA	NA	TRBJ2-3	CASRAGRTDTQYF	TGTGCCAGCCGCGCGGGACGCACAGATACGCAGTATTTT
TRBV7-2	TRBD2	many	TRBJ2-7	CASSTGYSGSAYEQYF	TGTGCCAGCAGCACCGGATATAGCGGGTCCGCCTACGAGCAGTACTTC
TRBV28	NA	NA	TRBJ1-2	CASSLGGEGYTF	TGTGCCAGCAGTTTAGGAGGAGAAGGCTACACCTTC
TRBV6-4	NA	many	TRBJ2-2	CASSDTNTGELFF	TGTGCCAGCAGTGACACGAACACCGGGGAGCTGTTTTTT
TRBV7-8	NA	NA	TRBJ1-6	CASSLPASLALHF	TGTGCCAGCAGCTTACCCGCTAGTCTAGCCCTCCACTTT
TRBV28	NA	NA	TRBJ2-7	CASSLIWTPSYEQYF	TGTGCCAGCAGTTTAATCTGGACACCTTCCTACGAGCAGTACTTC
TRBV6-6	NA	many	TRBJ2-1	CASLNTGSSYNEQFF	TGTGCCAGTCTCAACACGGGGAGTTCCTACAATGAGCAGTTCTTC
TRBV9	TRBD1	few	TRBJ2-5	CAHGRKGAPETQYF	TGTGCCCACGGTCGGAAGGGGGCTCCGGAGACCCAGTACTTC
TRBV14	NA	NA	TRBJ1-2	CASSQGTRYTF	TGTGCCAGCAGCCAGGGGACACGCTACACCTTC
TRBV20-1	TRBD1	few	TRBJ1-6	CSASTRDSYSPLHF	TGCAGTGCCAGTACCCGGGACAGTTATTCACCCCTCCACTTT
TRBV9	TRBD1	many	TRBJ2-2	CASSLRMAGTGSTGELFF	TGTGCCAGCAGCCTTCGGATGGCCGGGACAGGGTCAACCGGGGAGCTGTTTTTT
TRBV10-2	TRBD2	few	TRBJ2-7	CASSGAGGAYEQYF	TGTGCCAGCAGCGGAGCGGGAGGGGCCTACGAGCAGTACTTC
TRBV7-8	TRBD1	few	TRBJ2-5	CASSSGTGGKETQYF	TGTGCCAGCAGCTCCGGGACAGGGGGCAAGGAGACCCAGTACTTC
TRBV5-8	TRBD1	NA	TRBJ2-5	CASSPSGQGGETQYF	TGTGCCAGCAGCCCCTCGGGACAGGGGGGGGAGACCCAGTACTTC
TRBV5-5	NA	NA	TRBJ1-2	CASSLVSDSPYGYTF	TGTGCCAGCAGCTTGGTCTCAGACTCTCCATATGGCTACACCTTC
TRBV7-6	TRBD1	NA	TRBJ1-5	CASSQRQGFQPQHF	TGTGCCAGCAGCCAAAGACAGGGGTTTCAGCCCCAGCATTTT
TRBV5-4	NA	few	TRBJ2-1	CASSRGSSNEQFF	TGTGCCAGCAGCCGGGGTTCTAGCAATGAGCAGTTCTTC
TRBV11-2	NA	NA	TRBJ2-3	CASSPAGGGTDTQYF	TGTGCCAGCAGCCCCGCCGGGGGTGGCACAGATACGCAGTATTTT
TRBV7-9	NA	many	TRBJ2-2	CASSRASANTGELFF	TGTGCCAGCAGCCGCGCCAGCGCGAACACCGGGGAGCTGTTTTTT
TRBV10-1	TRBD2	NA	TRBJ2-7	CASSDGTSGYEQYF	TGCGCCAGCAGTGACGGGACTAGCGGGTACGAGCAGTACTTC
TRBV29-1	TRBD2	NA	TRBJ2-7	CSVEGASGSLYNEQYF	TGCAGCGTTGAGGGGGCCAGCGGGAGTCTCTACAATGAGCAGTACTTC
TRBV6-1	TRBD1	NA	TRBJ1-1	CAGSEGQGAMNTEAFF	TGTGCCGGCAGTGAGGGTCAGGGGGCAATGAACACTGAAGCTTTCTTT
TRBV5-6	NA	NA	TRBJ2-2	CASSLVRECAGELFF	TGTGCCAGCAGCTTGGTTCGGGAATGCGCCGGGGAGCTGTTTTTT
TRBV4-1	NA	few	TRBJ2-3	CASSQRWRGGSTDTQYF	TGCGCCAGCAGCCAACGTTGGAGGGGGGGCAGCACAGATACGCAGTATTTT
TRBV29-1	NA	NA	TRBJ2-1	CSVEYGTADEQFF	TGCAGCGTTGAGTACGGGACTGCGGATGAGCAGTTCTTC
TRBV19	NA	many	TRBJ1-1	CASSIRGIGTEAFF	TGTGCCAGTAGTATTCGGGGGATCGGCACTGAAGCTTTCTTT
TRBV7-8	TRBD2	NA	TRBJ2-7	CASSALAGGRPYEQYF	TGTGCCAGCAGTGCACTAGCGGGAGGCCGTCCCTACGAGCAGTACTTC
TRBV7-2	NA	NA	TRBJ2-5	CASSQRSGETQYF	TGTGCCAGCAGCCAAAGGTCGGGGGAGACCCAGTACTTC
TRBV19	NA	NA	TRBJ2-3	CASSGGARVISGTQYF	TGTGCCAGTAGCGGTGGAGCCCGGGTTATTTCAGGTACGCAGTATTTT
TRBV20-1	NA	NA	TRBJ1-1	CSARAGEDNTEAFF	TGCAGTGCTAGAGCTGGGGAGGATAACACTGAAGCTTTCTTT
TRBV10-2	NA	many	TRBJ2-2	CASSFSGDTGELFF	TGCGCCAGCAGTTTTAGCGGAGACACCGGGGAGCTGTTTTTT
TRBV20-1	TRBD2	NA	TRBJ2-3	CSARHRGRAVDTQYF	TGCAGTGCTAGACATCGCGGGAGAGCGGTAGATACGCAGTATTTT
TRBV10-3	NA	few	TRBJ2-6	CAISERTPGANVLTF	TGTGCCATCAGTGAGAGGACACCTGGGGCCAACGTCCTGACTTTC